This entry lists 4 T cell receptor beta chains sequenced from one sample in a study of blood T cell repertoires in COVID-19. Some clones are missing from TCRdb's copy, which holds only in-frame ones; the method was immunoSEQ multiplex PCR. The top ten hold 2% to 2.5% of the sample, which has 180,000 or so clones, 89% seen once. The specimen sequenced was PBMCs or T cells enriched from blood (not recorded which). These receptors originate from a woman in her thirties or forties with acute COVID-19.

This chain connects TRBV15 to TRBJ2-2; 8 nucleotides line up with TRBD1. The germline V gene has CDR1 LNHNV and CDR2 YYDKDF (reference sequence). J was trimmed by 2 bases and V by 6 bases; bases with no gene match: 11. This CDR3 has 17 residues. This chain's CDR3 is CATSKGITGGNTGELFF. The CDR3, as DNA: TGTGCCACCAGTAAAGGCATTACAGGGGGAAACACCGGGGAGCTGTTTTTT.

The chain couples TRBV7-8 to TRBJ2-5; 8 bases fit TRBD2. Germline lookup yields CDR1 SGHVS and CDR2 FQNEAQ. V gave up 1 base and J gave up 4 bases; unmatched junction bases: 11. This CDR3 spans 17 amino acids. This CDR3 is CASSLGLGGTRGETQYF. The DNA for the CDR3 is TGTGCCAGCAGCTTAGGGTTGGGAGGGACTAGAGGAGAGACCCAGTACTTC. Based on the CDR3 plus reference TRBV7-8 and TRBJ2-5, the full variable domain is GAGVSQSPRYKVAKRGQDVALRCDPISGHVSLFWYQQALGQGPEFLTYFQNEAQLDKSGLPSDRFFAERPEGSVSTLKIQRTQQEDSAVYLCASSLGLGGTRGETQYFGPGTRLLVL.

V is TRBV7-8 and J is TRBJ1-2; a weak D match, TRBD1 (6 bases). Trimming removed 4 bases from V and 0 bases from J, with 15 bases in between. This CDR3 has 16 residues. Germline V gene sequence: CDR1 SGHVS, CDR2 FQNEAQ. The chain's CDR3 is CASSSRGGTSNYGYTF. CDR3 sequence (DNA): TGTGCCAGCAGCTCTAGGGGGGGGACATCTAACTATGGCTACACCTTC. The full variable domain, its missing parts supplied by reference TRBV7-8 and TRBJ1-2, is GAGVSQSPRYKVAKRGQDVALRCDPISGHVSLFWYQQALGQGPEFLTYFQNEAQLDKSGLPSDRFFAERPEGSVSTLKIQRTQQEDSAVYLCASSSRGGTSNYGYTFGSGTRLTVV.

The chain couples TRBV7-9 to TRBJ2-7; D not certain. V gave up 4 bases and J gave up 1 base, with 8 bases separating them. From germline, CDR1 is SEHNR and CDR2 FQNEAQ (reference sequence). This CDR3 contains 13 residues. CDR3 coding DNA: TGTGCCAGCAGCTCCCTCCCGTCCTACGAGCAGTACTTC. Amino acid sequence: CASSSLPSYEQYF.